This TCR beta chain was recorded in a study of graft-versus-host responses after intestinal transplantation (dated by TCRdb to about 2021). For the wider study: Recipients received multivisceral, liver-intestinal, or isolated intestinal transplants. Anti-thymocyte globulin induction was given to all recipients, followed by maintenance tacrolimus and steroids for 3 to 4 years. Bulk TCR-beta CDR3 sequencing was used to track graft-versus-host and host-versus-graft alloreactive T cell clones in the graft, circulation and bone marrow after intestinal transplantation. Alloreactive clones were identified by sequencing pre-transplant mixed lymphocyte reaction products and comparing these products with unstimulated pre-transplant donor and recipient T cells. The cohort enrolled fewer than 25 intestinal transplant recipients including one retransplant, and a few patients lacking pretransplant specimens were excluded. A peak of at least 4% donor T cells among recipient peripheral blood mononuclear cells was the definition used for donor T cell macrochimerism. Rather than being sequenced by the commercial service, samples from a few later patients were sequenced in-house on an Illumina MiSeq and processed with MiXCR. General findings and caveats noted by the study authors: In patients with donor T cell macrochimerism, the allografts had high GvH to HvG T cell clonal ratios. The relatively low number and heterogeneity of intestinal transplant patients limited the conclusions. GvH clones were detected in recipient bone marrow, and some appeared earlier in ileal mucosa or blood, consistent with an intestinal mucosal origin. Early after transplant, declines in HvG clones were associated with peak levels of circulating GvH clones.

The CDR3 runs 14 residues from the cysteine to the phenylalanine. Solely the CDR3 DNA is kept, with 42 bases framed from the first base. V lost 6 bases and J lost 2 bases; the stretch between them is 15 bases long. CDR1 and CDR2 are read off the germline V gene as SGHRS and YFSETQ. Note on this clone: The target of this receptor is not known. Base qualities are not provided; no much larger clone lies one nucleotide away.

The time point label corresponds to: cells obtained before transplantation from donor or recipient. CD3+CD4+ and CD3+CD8+ populations were FACS-sorted from unstimulated pre-transplant donor and recipient cells taken from spleen or lymph nodes. Library construction relied on the immunoSEQ multiplex PCR assay. In most patients, genomic DNA was isolated using the Qiagen DNeasy Blood and Tissue Kit and sent frozen to Adaptive Biotechnologies for TCR sequencing. For most patients, genomic DNA was subjected to high-throughput TCR-beta CDR3 sequencing by Adaptive Biotechnologies. Under the source paper's analysis protocol: Adaptive's ImmunoSEQ software was the source of the TCR sequencing data for 15 to 20 patients, while a few other patients were processed with MiXCR and VDJtools. CD4 versus CD8 sorting errors were corrected by removing sequences found in both subsets at a frequency ratio below 5:1. CDR3 nucleotide sequences shared by donor and recipient were removed because the origin of these sequences could not be assigned. Alloreactive clones required at least 2-fold expansion over unstimulated cells and minimum CFSE-low frequency of 0.002% (template counts) or 0.001% (read counts). Clones detected in sequenced pre-transplant spleen, lymph node, or MLR CFSE-low populations of the donor or recipient were defined as mappable. Cumulative frequency of alloreactive clones was calculated as a percentage of all sequences weighted by copy number. This immuneACCESS table, as held by TCRdb, lists in-frame sequences with V and J called but not all clones. Of the missing ones, under half trace to an unresolved V gene in checked studies; the others have no known cause. V, J and clone size derive from that table, while D and trimming were established from the DNA sequence. This sample holds 85,000 to 90,000 clones; around 93% were observed only once. 0.35% of the sample is in the top ten clones.

The source was unstimulated CD4+ T cells sorted from spleen or lymph node cells, collected before transplant. This TCR derives from a human donor who was the organ donor for an intestinal transplant. Rearrangement joined TRBV5-1 to TRBJ2-7; 6 matching bases give a weak D call of TRBD1. In nucleotide form, the sequence is TGCGCCAGCACCCCGGGACAACCGACCTACGAGCAGTACTTC. Translated, it reads CASTPGQPTYEQYF.